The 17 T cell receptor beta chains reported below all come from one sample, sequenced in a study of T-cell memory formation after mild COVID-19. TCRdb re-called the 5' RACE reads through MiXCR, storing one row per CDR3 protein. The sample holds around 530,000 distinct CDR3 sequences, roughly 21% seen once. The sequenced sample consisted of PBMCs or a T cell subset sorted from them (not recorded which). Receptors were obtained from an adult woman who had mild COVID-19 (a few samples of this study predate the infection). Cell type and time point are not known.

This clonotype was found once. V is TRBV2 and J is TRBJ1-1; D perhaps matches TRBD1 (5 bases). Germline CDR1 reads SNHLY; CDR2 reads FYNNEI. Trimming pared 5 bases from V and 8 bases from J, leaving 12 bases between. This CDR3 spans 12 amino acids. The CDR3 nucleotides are TGTGCCAGCAGTTTCGGGGCATTAGAAGCTTTCTTT. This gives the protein CASSFGALEAFF.

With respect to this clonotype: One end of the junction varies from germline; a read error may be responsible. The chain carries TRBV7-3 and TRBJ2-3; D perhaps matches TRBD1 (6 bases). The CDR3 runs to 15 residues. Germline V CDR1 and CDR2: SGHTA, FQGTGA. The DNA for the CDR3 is TGTGCCAGCAGTTTAATCCAGGGGCTAAAAGATACGCAGTATTTT. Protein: CASSLIQGLKDTQYF.

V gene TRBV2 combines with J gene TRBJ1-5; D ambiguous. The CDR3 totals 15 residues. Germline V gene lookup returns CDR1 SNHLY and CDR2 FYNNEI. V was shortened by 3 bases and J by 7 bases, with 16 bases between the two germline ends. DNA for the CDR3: TGTGCCAGCAGTGACCAGCTTGCCAATATCCAGCCCCAGCATTTT. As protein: CASSDQLANIQPQHF.

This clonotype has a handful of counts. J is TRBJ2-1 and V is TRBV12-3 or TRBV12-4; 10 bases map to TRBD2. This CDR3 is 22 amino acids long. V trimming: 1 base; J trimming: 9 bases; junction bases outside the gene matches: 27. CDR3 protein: CASSLVRRGLAIRDRILPEQFF. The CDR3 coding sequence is TGTGCCAGCAGTTTAGTCAGGAGGGGACTAGCGATTCGCGACAGAATCCTCCCTGAGCAGTTCTTC.

CDR3 DNA sequence: TGTGCCAGCAGCTTAGGAATCGGGGAGCAGTACTTC. This encodes CASSLGIGEQYF. The genes are TRBV7-2 and TRBJ2-7; D uncertain. The CDR3 sequence is 12 residues long. Germline-derived CDR1 and CDR2 are SGHTA and FQGNSA. Trimming cost V 1 base and J 7 bases, with 8 bases left between them.

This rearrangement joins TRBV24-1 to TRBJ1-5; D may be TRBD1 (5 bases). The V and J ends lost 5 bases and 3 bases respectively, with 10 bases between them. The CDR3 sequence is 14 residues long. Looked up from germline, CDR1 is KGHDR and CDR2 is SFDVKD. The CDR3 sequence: CATSGRGNNQPQHF. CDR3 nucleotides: TGTGCCACCAGTGGGCGGGGGAACAATCAGCCCCAGCATTTT.

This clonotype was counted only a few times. The CDR3 is CASSLIGGLNTEAFF. DNA for the CDR3: TGTGCCAGCAGTCTCATCGGGGGGTTGAACACTGAAGCTTTCTTT. V usage is TRBV9 and J usage is TRBJ1-1; D is perhaps TRBD1 (5 bases). CDR1 is SGDLS, CDR2 YYNGEE, per germline. Trimming took off 5 bases at V and 0 bases at J, with 14 bases between the two ends. The CDR3 runs 15 residues.

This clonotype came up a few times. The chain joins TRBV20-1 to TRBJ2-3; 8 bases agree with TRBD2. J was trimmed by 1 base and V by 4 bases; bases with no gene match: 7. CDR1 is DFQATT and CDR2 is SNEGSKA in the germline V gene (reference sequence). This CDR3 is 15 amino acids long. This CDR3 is CSATQRESGTDTQYF. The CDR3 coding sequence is TGCAGTGCTACCCAGCGGGAGAGCGGCACAGATACGCAGTATTTT.

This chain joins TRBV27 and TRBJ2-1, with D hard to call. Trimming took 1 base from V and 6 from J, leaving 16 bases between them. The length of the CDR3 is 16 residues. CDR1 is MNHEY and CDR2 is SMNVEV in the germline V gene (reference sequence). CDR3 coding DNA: TGTGCCAGCAGTTTATGGAGCAGACTTGATCTCAATGAGCAGTTCTTC. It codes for CASSLWSRLDLNEQFF.

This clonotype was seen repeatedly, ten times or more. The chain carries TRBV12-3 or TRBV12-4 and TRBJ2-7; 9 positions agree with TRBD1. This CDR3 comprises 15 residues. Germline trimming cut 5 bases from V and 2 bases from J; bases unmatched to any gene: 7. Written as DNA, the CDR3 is TGTGCCAGCAGTGACCCCGGGACAGGGACCTACGAGCAGTACTTC. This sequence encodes CASSDPGTGTYEQYF.

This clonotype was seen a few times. CDR3 residues: CASSLSRTEETQYF. The CDR3, as DNA: TGCGCCAGCAGCTTGTCCCGGACAGAAGAGACCCAGTACTTC. This chain uses TRBV5-1 with TRBJ2-5; perhaps TRBD1 as D (6 bases). V lost 1 base and J 3 bases, leaving 10 bases between the germline ends. This CDR3 contains 14 residues. Germline CDR1 is SGHRS and CDR2 is YFSETQ.

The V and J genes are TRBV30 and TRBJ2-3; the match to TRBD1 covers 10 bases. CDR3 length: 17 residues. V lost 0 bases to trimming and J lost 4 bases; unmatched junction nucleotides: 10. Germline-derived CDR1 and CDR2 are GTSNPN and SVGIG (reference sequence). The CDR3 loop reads CAWSVLPGQGSSDTQYF. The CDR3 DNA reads TGTGCCTGGAGTGTTCTCCCGGGACAGGGGTCCTCAGATACGCAGTATTTT.

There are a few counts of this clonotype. The CDR3 bases are TGTGCCAGCAGCCCCCCCGGGACAGGCTACAATGAGCAGTTCTTC. Translating gives CASSPPGTGYNEQFF. This chain uses TRBV7-3 with TRBJ2-1; 8 positions match TRBD1. V was pared by 5 bases and J by 3 bases, with 6 bases of the junction left unmatched. CDR3 length equals 15 residues. Germline CDR1 and CDR2: SGHTA and FQGTGA.

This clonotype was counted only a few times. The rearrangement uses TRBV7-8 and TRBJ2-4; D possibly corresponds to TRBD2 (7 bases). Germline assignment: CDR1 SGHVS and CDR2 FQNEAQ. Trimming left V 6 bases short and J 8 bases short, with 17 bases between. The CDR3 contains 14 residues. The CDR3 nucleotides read TGTGCCAGCAGTAGCCGGGGGGCGCGGGACATTCAGTACTTC. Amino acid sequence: CASSSRGARDIQYF. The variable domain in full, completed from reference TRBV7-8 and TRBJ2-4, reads GAGVSQSPRYKVAKRGQDVALRCDPISGHVSLFWYQQALGQGPEFLTYFQNEAQLDKSGLPSDRFFAERPEGSVSTLKIQRTQQEDSAVYLCASSSRGARDIQYFGAGTRLSVL.

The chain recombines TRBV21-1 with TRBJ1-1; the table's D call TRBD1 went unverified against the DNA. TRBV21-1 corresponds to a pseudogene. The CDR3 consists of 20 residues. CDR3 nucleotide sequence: TGTGCCAGCAGCATCGGGCCCTTCGGACAGGGGTATGAAGTGAACACTGAAGCTTTCTTT. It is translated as CASSIGPFGQGYEVNTEAFF.

The DNA for the CDR3 is TGTGCCAGCAGCTCGCGGGCCATGGGCGAAAAACTGTTTTTT. Translation gives CASSSRAMGEKLFF. The V gene is TRBV9, the J gene TRBJ1-4; D gene uncertain. CDR3 size: 14 residues. The V end was cut by 4 bases, the J end by 8 bases, with 15 bases between. Germline lookup yields CDR1 SGDLS and CDR2 YYNGEE.

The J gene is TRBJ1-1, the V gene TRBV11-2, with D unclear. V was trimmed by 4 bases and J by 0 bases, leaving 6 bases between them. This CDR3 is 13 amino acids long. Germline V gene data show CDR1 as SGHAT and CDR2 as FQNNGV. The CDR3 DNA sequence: TGTGCCAGCAGCTGGGCCCTGAACACTGAAGCTTTCTTT. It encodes CASSWALNTEAFF.